This T cell receptor (beta chain) was found in a study of T cells in Graves' hyperthyroidism and ophthalmopathy. RNA transcripts gave rise to amplified TCR beta CDR3 regions. The TCR CDR3 was amplified in a first-round RT-PCR using the HTBI primer set. TCRdb called the multiplex PCR reads again in MiXCR, with one record for every CDR3 protein. The table has about 290,000 distinct CDR3 sequences, roughly 13% seen once. Trimming cost V 3 bases and J 5 bases, with 17 bases left between them. CDR3 length: 15 amino acids. Material: blood. This sequence originates from a woman aged 40 to 50 with Graves' hyperthyroidism. The J gene is TRBJ2-7, the V gene TRBV12-3 or TRBV12-4; either TRBD1 or TRBD2 may supply D (7 bases each). The CDR3 here is CASSLGGGGFDEQYF. The CDR3 DNA is TGTGCCAGCAGTTTGGGGGGAGGGGGCTTCGACGAGCAGTACTTC.